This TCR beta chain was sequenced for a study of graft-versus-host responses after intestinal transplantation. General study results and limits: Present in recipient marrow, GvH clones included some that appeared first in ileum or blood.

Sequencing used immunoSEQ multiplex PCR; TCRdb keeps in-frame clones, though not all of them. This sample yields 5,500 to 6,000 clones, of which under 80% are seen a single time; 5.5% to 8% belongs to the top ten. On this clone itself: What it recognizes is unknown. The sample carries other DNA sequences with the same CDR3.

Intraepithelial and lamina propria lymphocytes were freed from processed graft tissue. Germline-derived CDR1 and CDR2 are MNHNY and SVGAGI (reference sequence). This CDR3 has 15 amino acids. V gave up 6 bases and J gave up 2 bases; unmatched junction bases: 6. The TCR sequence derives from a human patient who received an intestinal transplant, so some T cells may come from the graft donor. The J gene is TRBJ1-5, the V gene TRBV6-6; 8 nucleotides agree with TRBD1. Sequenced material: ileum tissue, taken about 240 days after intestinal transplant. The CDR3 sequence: CASSPGQGGNQPQHF. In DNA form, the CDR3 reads TGTGCCAGCAGCCCCGGACAGGGTGGCAATCAGCCCCAGCATTTT.